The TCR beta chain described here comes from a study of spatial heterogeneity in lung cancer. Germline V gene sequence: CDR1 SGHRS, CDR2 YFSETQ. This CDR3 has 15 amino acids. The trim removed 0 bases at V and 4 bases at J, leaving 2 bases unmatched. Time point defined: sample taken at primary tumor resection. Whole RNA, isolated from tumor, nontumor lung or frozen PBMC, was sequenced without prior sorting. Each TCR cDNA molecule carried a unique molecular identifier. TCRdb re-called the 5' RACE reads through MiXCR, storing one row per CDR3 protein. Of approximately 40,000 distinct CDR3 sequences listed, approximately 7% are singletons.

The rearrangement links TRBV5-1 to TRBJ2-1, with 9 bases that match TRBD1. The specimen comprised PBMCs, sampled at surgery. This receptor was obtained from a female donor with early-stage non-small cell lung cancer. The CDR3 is CASSLGDREYNEQFF. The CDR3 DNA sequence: TGCGCCAGCAGCTTGGGGGACAGGGAATACAATGAGCAGTTCTTC. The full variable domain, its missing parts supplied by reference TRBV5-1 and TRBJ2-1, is KAGVTQTPRYLIKTRGQQVTLSCSPISGHRSVSWYQQTPGQGLQFLFEYFSETQRNKGNFPGRFSGRQFSNSRSEMNVSTLELGDSALYLCASSLGDREYNEQFFGPGTRLTVL.